These 13 T cell receptor beta chains came from one sample sequenced in a study of CD8 T cells in Susac syndrome (dated by TCRdb to about 2019). The receptor library was made with the immunoSEQ multiplex PCR assay. RNA was extracted with the RNeasy kit and roughly 0.45 to 1 ug was reverse transcribed using random hexamers. The public reads were reprocessed in TCRdb via fastp at Q25 and MiXCR, keeping in-frame beta chains. Entries that share a CDR3 protein sequence are merged under the most common genes and DNA. The sample yields fewer than 350,000 distinct CDR3 sequences; roughly 85% were counted once. 0.21% of the sample rests with the top ten. The sequenced sample was CD8+ T cells from PBMCs. The receptors derive from a human donor with multiple sclerosis.

The chain has TRBV11-1 and TRBJ2-7; 10 nucleotides match TRBD2. This CDR3 has 20 amino acids. CDR1 SGHAT and CDR2 FQDESV come from the germline V gene (reference sequence). V lost 5 bases, J lost 4 bases, and 23 bases stayed unmatched. CDR3 nucleotides: TGTGCCAGCAGCCCCGTCGGACTAGCGGTGAGGTTAAGTCGCAAATACGAGCAGTACTTC. Amino acids: CASSPVGLAVRLSRKYEQYF.

This sequence joins TRBV10-3 and TRBJ1-2; D is undetermined. The CDR3 runs 14 residues. The germline gives CDR1 ENHRY, CDR2 SYGVKD. Trimming shortened V by 0 bases and J by 3 bases, and 8 bases separated the two germline ends. The CDR3 sequence: CAISESPAYYGYTF. CDR3 nucleotide sequence: TGTGCCATCAGTGAGTCGCCCGCCTACTATGGCTACACCTTC.

J is TRBJ1-1 and V is TRBV27; a weak D match, TRBD1 (6 bases). CDR1 and CDR2 (germline): MNHEY, SMNVEV (reference sequence). The CDR3 is 13 residues long. V shed 8 bases and J shed 5 bases, with 15 bases lying between them. CDR3 in amino acids: CASLQGIGTEAFF. Here the CDR3 DNA reads TGTGCCAGCCTTCAGGGGATCGGGACTGAAGCTTTCTTT.

V usage is TRBV9 and J usage is TRBJ2-1; D perhaps matches TRBD2 (5 bases). Trimming took off 5 bases at V and 5 bases at J, with 14 bases between the two ends. The CDR3 consists of 14 residues. Germline values: CDR1 SGDLS, CDR2 YYNGEE. Here the CDR3 reads CASRNSEMNNEQFF. The CDR3 DNA sequence: TGTGCCAGCAGGAATAGCGAGATGAACAATGAGCAGTTCTTC.

This clonotype was picked up one time. The rearrangement uses TRBV9 and TRBJ2-5, with 8 positions matching TRBD2. Germline CDR1 is SGDLS and CDR2 is YYNGEE. This CDR3 is built from 15 residues. V shed 0 bases, J shed 5 bases, and the junction held 6 bases outside the gene matches. CDR3 in amino acids: CASSVGSGGCETQYF. DNA of the CDR3: TGTGCCAGCAGCGTAGGGTCGGGGGGGTGCGAGACCCAGTACTTC.

V is TRBV11-2 and J is TRBJ2-7; maybe TRBD2 (5 bases). This CDR3 has 16 amino acids. Between the trimmed V and J ends, which lost 1 base and 3 bases, there was a span of 16 bases. Per the germline V gene, CDR1 is SGHAT and CDR2 is FQNNGV. CDR3 nucleotides: TGTGCCAGCAGCTTAGGGTCTACGGGAACCGGCTACGAGCAGTACTTC. This codes for CASSLGSTGTGYEQYF.

This chain links TRBV5-5 with TRBJ2-7; D gene ambiguous. Germline CDR1 and CDR2: SGHKS and YYEKEE (reference sequence). Trimming cost V 1 base and J 7 bases, with 21 bases left between them. The CDR3 totals 16 residues. CDR3 region: CASSLSWTSPMLEQYF. CDR3 DNA sequence: TGTGCCAGCAGCTTGTCCTGGACCTCCCCAATGTTGGAGCAGTACTTC.

V usage is TRBV7-6 and J usage is TRBJ2-7; tentative D call: TRBD1 (6 bases). Per germline, CDR1 SGHVS and CDR2 FNYEAQ. V lost 1 base and J 3 bases, leaving 10 bases between the germline ends. CDR3 length: 14 amino acids. The CDR3 is CASSLEVRGYEQYF. The CDR3 DNA sequence: TGTGCCAGCAGCTTAGAGGTCAGGGGCTACGAGCAGTACTTC. Full variable domain (rest looked up from reference TRBV7-6 and TRBJ2-7): GAGVSQSPRYKVTKRGQDVALRCDPISGHVSLYWYRQALGQGPEFLTYFNYEAQQDKSGLPNDRFSAERPEGSISTLTIQRTEQRDSAMYRCASSLEVRGYEQYFGPGTRLTVT.

The chain links TRBV7-9 to TRBJ1-5; D call uncertain. Germline CDR1 SEHNR, CDR2 FQNEAQ (reference sequence). Trimming shortened V by 5 bases and J by 0 bases, and 5 bases separated the two germline ends. This CDR3 is built from 13 residues. The CDR3 protein is CASSIDSNQPQHF. In DNA, the CDR3 is TGTGCCAGCAGCATCGATAGCAATCAGCCCCAGCATTTT.

This sequence joins TRBV18 and TRBJ1-1, with D possibly being TRBD1 (6 bases). This CDR3 contains 16 residues. Per germline, CDR1 KGHSH and CDR2 LQKENI. Trimming left V 2 bases short and J 0 bases short, with 13 bases between. This CDR3 reads CASSPTGMYVNTEAFF. CDR3 bases: TGTGCCAGCTCACCAACAGGGATGTACGTGAACACTGAAGCTTTCTTT.

The chain links TRBV12-3 or TRBV12-4 to TRBJ1-1, with a possible D match to TRBD1 (5 bases). The CDR3 totals 13 residues. The V and J ends lost 7 bases and 4 bases respectively, with 13 bases between them. CDR3 nucleotide sequence: TGTGCCAGCACCCTGGGGGGGACCACTGAAGCTTTCTTT. Translation gives CASTLGGTTEAFF.

The genes are TRBV30 and TRBJ2-1; TRBD2 matches 9 bases. From germline, CDR1 is GTSNPN and CDR2 SVGIG (reference sequence). V was clipped by 0 bases and J by 7 bases; unmatched bases: 4. The CDR3 totals 14 residues. Here the CDR3 DNA reads TGTGCCTGGAGTGTGGGACTAGCAAATAATGAGCAGTTCTTC. This translates into CAWSVGLANNEQFF.

The chain recombines TRBV16 with TRBJ1-1; 7 nucleotides agree with TRBD1. CDR3 length: 15 amino acids. Losses at the gene ends were 1 base for V and 0 bases for J; bases not matched to a gene: 2. The germline CDR1 and CDR2 sequences are KGHSY and FQNENV. In DNA, the CDR3 is TGTGCCAGCAGCCAATGGGGGACAGTGAACACTGAAGCTTTCTTT. It encodes CASSQWGTVNTEAFF.